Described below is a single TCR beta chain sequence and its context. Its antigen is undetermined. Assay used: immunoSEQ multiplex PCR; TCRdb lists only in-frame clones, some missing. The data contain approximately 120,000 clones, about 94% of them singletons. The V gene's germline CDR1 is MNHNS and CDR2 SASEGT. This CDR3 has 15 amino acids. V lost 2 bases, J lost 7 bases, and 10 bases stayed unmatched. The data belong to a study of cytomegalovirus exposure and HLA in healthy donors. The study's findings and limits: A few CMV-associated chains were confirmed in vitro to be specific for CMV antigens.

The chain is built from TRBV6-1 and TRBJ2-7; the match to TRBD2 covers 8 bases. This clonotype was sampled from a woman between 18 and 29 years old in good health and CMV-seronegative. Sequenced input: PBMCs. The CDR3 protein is CASSEKAGGLREQYF. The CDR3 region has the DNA TGTGCCAGCAGTGAAAAGGCGGGGGGCCTAAGGGAGCAGTACTTC.